One TCR beta chain is described in this entry. Antigen unknown. V lost 8 bases to trimming and J lost 2 bases, with 10 bases between them. CDR1 is SNHLY and CDR2 is FYNNEI in the germline V gene. This CDR3 is 12 amino acids long. The data belong to a study of shared clonotypes between healthy human individuals. Background on the study: The donor group consisted of a couple of women and a few men, aged 18 to 49.

Positive CCR7 selection of CD45RO-negative cells yielded the naive CD8 cells, and terminally differentiated effector memory CD45RA+ cells were excluded. Measured with immunoSEQ multiplex PCR; TCRdb has only the in-frame clones, and not every one. Of roughly 2.1 million clones listed, roughly 91% are singletons. Study-wide results and caveats: Researchers found naive subsets generally carried larger estimated richness than memory subsets. Clonotypes not shared had lower generation probabilities than those common to all four donors.

The receptor was isolated from a man between 18 and 29 years old in good health. Some clones in this sample may be carry-over from other donors' samples. The sequencing input was naive CD8+ T cells from PBMCs. V and J are TRBV2 and TRBJ2-7; unclear D gene. The CDR3 reads CASGSATYEQYF. The CDR3 nucleotides read TGTGCCAGCGGGTCGGCCACCTACGAGCAGTACTTC.